This T cell receptor beta chain was profiled in a study of cytomegalovirus exposure and HLA in healthy donors (dated by TCRdb to about 2017). Study-level background: An earlier analysis of about 560 of the donors reported approximately 300 Gb of sequence data and 95 million to 140 million unique TCR beta sequences obtained from roughly 170 million T cells. In addition to the first cohort of about 650 subjects, a separate validation cohort of over 90 different subjects was used. About five DR-DQ haplotypes were handled as single units for association and clustering, since linkage in the cohort was strong. In a later genetic analysis, genome-wide SNP genotypes for about three fifths of the roughly 670 donors were used, and that subset was treated as a discovery cohort. HLA typing included class I and class II loci at four-digit resolution. Every discovery cohort repertoire had been produced on one sequencing platform. Of the roughly 400 genotyped donors, about 84% fell in the genetic ancestry cluster associated with self-reported Caucasian donors. Using immunosequencing, the study profiled T cell repertoires from approximately 700 subjects and related those repertoires to cytomegalovirus serostatus. Alongside the repertoire data, information on donor age, sex, ethnicity and CMV serostatus was compiled. High-throughput TCR immunosequencing, statistical association of individual TCRs with disease status, and machine learning were combined to predict cytomegalovirus infection status. An earlier analysis of around 640 of the donors used high-throughput TCR beta sequencing to judge whether each TCR beta V gene segment behaved as functional or pseudogenic. The number of typed donors differed by locus: about 629-640 for A, B, C, DRB1 and DQB1; approximately 540 for DQA1; fewer than 610 for DPA1; and roughly 470 for DPB1. The study aimed to test whether signatures of past pathogen exposure could be identified by cataloging public T cell receptors. Across 398 genotyped donors of the cohort, an average of about 240,000 unique TCR beta nucleotide sequences per donor were sequenced, and approximately 17% of those sequences were non-productive. A later analysis re-examined previously published TCR beta repertoires from more than 550 donors and added high-resolution HLA genotyping to investigate patterns of TCR occurrence. Rather than drawing on any new phenotypic data, the later analysis identified candidate immune exposures from TCR beta sequences and the way those sequences occurred across donors. About 330 gigabases of sequencing data and 75 million to 85 million unique TCR sequences made up an early release that covered approximately 700 HLA-typed donors. What the authors observed across the whole study: Roughly uniform sequencing depth across donors was assumed in presence/absence analyses, although this assumption may not hold. In a later analysis, the rate of TCR association differed among HLA loci, with DRB1 alleles having the most associated TCRs and HLA-C alleles having the fewest. Because counts were too low, 15 to 20 rarely observed V segments, including chromosome 9 orphons, were excluded from the earlier analysis of roughly 580 of the donors. Cytomegalovirus status was reported to be diagnosed by the classifier with high specificity and sensitivity in both the original and validation cohorts. According to a later analysis, parvovirus B19, influenza, CMV and Epstein-Barr virus appeared linked to several top co-occurrence clusters. Correlated functional status among segregating V segments might be attributable to linkage disequilibrium, but an unknown experimental factor could not be ruled out. CMV serostatus was the only immune exposure information available for the cohort. Only TCR beta chains were sequenced in this cohort, and the absence of alpha or paired-chain data limited detectable features. A later analysis found that HLA-associated TCR beta chains were more clonally expanded and had lower generation probabilities than equally common non-associated chains. In an earlier analysis of fewer than 700 of the donors, most TCR beta V segments appeared in productive rearrangements about 87% or about 30% of the time, broadly matching IMGT annotations. A later genetic analysis reported fewer N-insertions in productive TCRs among donors in an Asian-associated ancestry cluster than the approximately 670-donor mean. A later genetic analysis associated a missense DCLRE1C variant with V-gene and J-gene trimming of TCR beta chains, and an independent cohort replicated the association. A further reported finding was that TCR beta sequences accurately predicted the HLA-A and HLA-B alleles for most subjects in the first cohort. In vitro tests confirmed that a few of the cytomegalovirus-associated TCR beta chains recognize cytomegalovirus antigens. It was suggested by the authors that the approach could potentially be generalized to other disease states and immunological phenotypes. While some public TCRs were present in many individuals, most TCR sequences turned up only very rarely across donors. The study listed approximately 160 TCR beta chains as associated with cytomegalovirus. According to a later analysis, most CMV-associated TCR beta chains appeared to be HLA-restricted, and the HLA associations seemed to be driven largely by CMV exposure. In a later analysis, around 17,000 TCR beta sequences were associated with specific HLA alleles at a false discovery rate of 0.05. Strong co-occurrence of HLA alleles, especially DR and DQ, made assigning TCR associations to individual alleles difficult. The 87-base-pair reads could not distinguish some IMGT-functional V segments, including TRBV6-2 and TRBV6-3, so those segments were excluded. The sequencing pipeline was judged likely to have produced a cluster of highly shared sequence variants as a technical artifact. Because some donors lacked HLA typing at each locus, the association tests relied only on the typed subset.

As concerns this clone: The target of this receptor is not known. No much larger clonotype is one base removed from it; base qualities were not supplied.

The library came from the immunoSEQ multiplex PCR assay. For the multiplex PCR, a mixture combining 60 forward primers for TCR Vbeta segments and 13 reverse primers for TCR Jbeta segments was used. A multiplex PCR assay on genomic DNA amplified the CDR3 region of rearranged TCR beta genes. The Illumina HiSeq System was used to sequence the amplified TCR beta libraries as 87-base-pair reads. Regarding the original processing steps: A later analysis counted tens of millions of unique TCR beta chains across the 600 to 850 repertoires, and some 11 million of these chains were shared by at least two donors. A nearest-neighbor algorithm error-corrected the raw reads and collapsed the reads into unique sequences, merging closely related sequences to remove PCR and sequencing errors. Alignment of CDR3 sequences to IMGT reference sequences was used to assign V, D and J gene segments. For a sequence to be retained, a match of at least six nucleotides was required to both a V gene segment and a J gene segment. Rearrangements were called productive when the CDR3 lacked stop codons and stayed in frame with V and J; all others were non-productive. CDR3 was defined by IMGT convention, running from the second conserved V-encoded cysteine to the conserved J-encoded phenylalanine. The earlier analysis of some 600 of the donors excluded sequences that lacked an unambiguous match to a single V gene segment. An earlier analysis of some 610 of the donors called V segments functional above 56.7% productive rearrangements and segregating when the between-donor standard deviation exceeded 5%. To diagnose cytomegalovirus status from the catalog of TCR beta chain sequences, a statistical classification framework was built. In a later analysis, TCR nucleotide sequences were compared against IMGT/GENE-DB human TR gene sequences so that V and J genes could be assigned. Using the TCRdist pipeline, a later analysis assigned CDR3 sequences along with most-parsimonious VDJ recombination scenarios. A later analysis defined each TCR beta chain by its CDR3 amino acid sequence plus V-gene family, and excluded reads lacking a unique V-gene family. To address suspected cross-contamination and a sequencing artifact, a later analysis removed a few hundred highly shared, low-generation-probability nucleotide sequences. In a later analysis, a clonal expansion index for each public chain was calculated from normalized within-repertoire ranks of inferred template counts. A later analysis computed generation probabilities with a VDJ recombination model fitted to out-of-frame rearrangements, and checked the results against IGoR. A later analysis scored TCR-TCR, TCR-HLA and TCR-CMV co-occurrence with hypergeometric tests, applying a repertoire-size bias correction to TCR pairs. False discovery rates were estimated in a later analysis by permuting HLA or CMV assignments 20 times. In a later analysis, co-occurring TCRs were grouped with DBSCAN, and TCRdist sequence similarity was added when clustering was performed within HLA-allele-positive subsets. For co-occurrence clustering, repertoires with fewer than 30,000 or more than 120,000 public chains were excluded, along with four or five repertoires with anomalous nucleotide sharing. TCRdb carries this immuneACCESS record with in-frame sequences only. Its versions omit some clonotypes, under half of them owing to an unresolved V gene in the studies checked, with the rest unexplained. The V and J calls and clone size come from that table; D and trimming were worked out from the DNA. A total of approximately 150,000 clones appear in this sample, roughly 83% of them only once. The ten most abundant clones make up around 0.97% of the sample.

The CDR3 contains 16 residues, cysteine and phenylalanine counted. Only CDR3 DNA remains: 48 bases, in frame from the first base. The trim is 2 bases for V and 1 base for J, with a gap of 11 bases between the germline ends. The germline V gene (reference sequence) gives CDR1 as SEHNR and CDR2 as FQNEAQ. The cohort comprised hundreds of healthy bone marrow donors. Cohort members were all nominally healthy when sampled, although unrecorded immune exposures were likely present. The donor tested CMV seronegative and was one of the 352 seronegative cohort members. Each donor provided a peripheral blood sample, and peripheral blood mononuclear cells were used for TCR beta sequencing. The Qiagen DNeasy Blood Extraction Kit was used to extract genomic DNA from the blood cell samples.

This clonotype originated in a man aged 30-40 years in good health and CMV-seronegative. The specimen was PBMCs. The V and J genes are TRBV7-9 and TRBJ2-2; the D segment could be TRBD1, given 6 matching bases. The nucleotide sequence is given as TGTGCCAGCAGCTTAAACAGGGAAGTGAACACCGGGGAGCTGTTTTTT. Translated, this gives CASSLNREVNTGELFF.